This T cell receptor beta chain was sequenced during a study of molecular identifiers for immune sequencing clone quantification. This clonotype has at least ten counts. Its matching antigen is unknown. Naive CD8 T cells were FACS-sorted by CD8+CD4-CCR7+CD45RA+ markers. One entry per CDR3 protein results from TCRdb running MiXCR on the PCR reads. The data hold more than 70,000 distinct CDR3 sequences, with 20% to 25% observed a single time. Study-wide findings and caveats: It was shown that clones above 20 RNA copies held over 99% of effector molecules, but under 1% in naive cells.

The clonotype comes from a human donor in good health. Some libraries in this study had Jurkat cell RNA spiked in. The source material was naive CD8+ T cells from blood, with Jurkat cell RNA spiked in. The subset was: FACS-sorted CD8+CD4-CCR7+CD45RA+ naive T cells.

DNA for the CDR3: TGTGCCAGCAGTCCCCAAGTCCGCTCGGATACGCAGTATTTT. It translates to CASSPQVRSDTQYF. The chain combines TRBV28 with TRBJ2-3; D gene ambiguous. The CDR3 runs to 14 residues. Trimming stripped 5 bases from V and 6 bases from J, with 15 bases between. Germline V gene lookup returns CDR1 MDHEN and CDR2 SYDVKM. Combining the CDR3 with reference TRBV28 and TRBJ2-3 gives the whole variable domain DVKVTQSSRYLVKRTGEKVFLECVQDMDHENMFWYRQDPGLGLRLIYFSYDVKMKEKGDIPEGYSVSREKKERFSLILESASTNQTSMYLCASSPQVRSDTQYFGPGTRLTVL.